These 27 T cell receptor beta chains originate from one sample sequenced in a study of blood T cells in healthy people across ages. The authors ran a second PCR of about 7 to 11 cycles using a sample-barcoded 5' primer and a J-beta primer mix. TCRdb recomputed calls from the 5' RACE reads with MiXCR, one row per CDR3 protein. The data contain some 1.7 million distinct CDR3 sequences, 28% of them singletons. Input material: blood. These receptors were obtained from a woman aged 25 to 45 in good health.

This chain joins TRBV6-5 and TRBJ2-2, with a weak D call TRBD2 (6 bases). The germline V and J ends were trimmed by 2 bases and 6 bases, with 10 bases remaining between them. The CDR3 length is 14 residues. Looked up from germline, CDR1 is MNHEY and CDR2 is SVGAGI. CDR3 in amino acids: CASSYTGEAGELFF. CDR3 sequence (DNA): TGTGCCAGCAGTTACACCGGGGAGGCCGGGGAGCTGTTTTTT.

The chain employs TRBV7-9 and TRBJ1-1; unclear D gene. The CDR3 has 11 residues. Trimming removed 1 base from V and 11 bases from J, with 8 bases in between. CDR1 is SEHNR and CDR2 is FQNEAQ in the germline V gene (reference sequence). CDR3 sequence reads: CASSLGVHAFF. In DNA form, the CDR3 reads TGTGCCAGCAGCTTAGGAGTTCACGCTTTCTTT.

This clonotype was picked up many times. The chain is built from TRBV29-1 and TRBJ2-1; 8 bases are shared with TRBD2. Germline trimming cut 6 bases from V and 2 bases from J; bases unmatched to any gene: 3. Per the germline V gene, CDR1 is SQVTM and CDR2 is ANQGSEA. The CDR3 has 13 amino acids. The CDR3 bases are TGCAGCGTGCGGGAGGACCCCTACAATGAGCAGTTCTTC. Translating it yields CSVREDPYNEQFF.

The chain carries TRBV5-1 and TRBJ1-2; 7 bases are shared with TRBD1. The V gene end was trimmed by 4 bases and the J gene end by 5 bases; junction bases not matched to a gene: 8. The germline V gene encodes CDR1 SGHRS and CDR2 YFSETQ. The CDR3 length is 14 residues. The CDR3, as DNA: TGCGCCAGCAGCCCGGAGGGGGCCGAATATGGCTACACCTTC. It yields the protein CASSPEGAEYGYTF. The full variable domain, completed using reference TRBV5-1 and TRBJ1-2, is KAGVTQTPRYLIKTRGQQVTLSCSPISGHRSVSWYQQTPGQGLQFLFEYFSETQRNKGNFPGRFSGRQFSNSRSEMNVSTLELGDSALYLCASSPEGAEYGYTFGSGTRLTVV.

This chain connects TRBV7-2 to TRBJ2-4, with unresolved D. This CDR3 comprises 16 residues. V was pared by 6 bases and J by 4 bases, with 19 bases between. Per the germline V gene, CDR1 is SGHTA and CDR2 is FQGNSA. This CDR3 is CASSAGRQSVKNIQYF. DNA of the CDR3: TGTGCCAGCAGTGCTGGTCGGCAATCAGTGAAAAACATTCAGTACTTC.

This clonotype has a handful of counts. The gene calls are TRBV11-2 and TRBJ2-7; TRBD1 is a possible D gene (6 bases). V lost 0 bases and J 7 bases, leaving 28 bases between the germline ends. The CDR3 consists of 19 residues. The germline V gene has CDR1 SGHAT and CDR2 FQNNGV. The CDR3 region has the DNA TGTGCCAGCAGCTTAGATTCGTACGTCTCTGCCAGGGGCCGAAGGGAGCAGTACTTC. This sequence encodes CASSLDSYVSARGRREQYF. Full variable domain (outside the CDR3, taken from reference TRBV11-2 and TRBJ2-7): EAGVAQSPRYKIIEKRQSVAFWCNPISGHATLYWYQQILGQGPKLLIQFQNNGVVDDSQLPKDRFSAERLKGVDSTLKIQPAKLEDSAVYLCASSLDSYVSARGRREQYFGPGTRLTVT.

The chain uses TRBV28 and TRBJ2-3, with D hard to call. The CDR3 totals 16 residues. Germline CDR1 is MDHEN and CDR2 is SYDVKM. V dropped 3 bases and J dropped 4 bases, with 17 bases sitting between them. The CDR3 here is CASSLIPYAVSDTQYF. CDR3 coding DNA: TGTGCCAGCAGTTTGATACCTTATGCAGTATCAGATACGCAGTATTTT.

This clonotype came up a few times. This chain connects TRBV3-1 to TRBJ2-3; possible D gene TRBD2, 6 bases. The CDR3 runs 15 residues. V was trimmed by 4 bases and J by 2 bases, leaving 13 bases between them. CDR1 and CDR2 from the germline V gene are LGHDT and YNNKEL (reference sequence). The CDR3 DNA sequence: TGTGCCAGCAGCCGAGCCGGGACTTACACAGATACGCAGTATTTT. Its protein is CASSRAGTYTDTQYF.

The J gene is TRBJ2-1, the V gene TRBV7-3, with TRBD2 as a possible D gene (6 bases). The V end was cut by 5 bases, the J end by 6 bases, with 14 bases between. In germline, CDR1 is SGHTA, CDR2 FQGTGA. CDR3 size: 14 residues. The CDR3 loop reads CASSLTGELNEQFF. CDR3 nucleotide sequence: TGTGCCAGCAGCCTTACGGGGGAGCTCAATGAGCAGTTCTTC.

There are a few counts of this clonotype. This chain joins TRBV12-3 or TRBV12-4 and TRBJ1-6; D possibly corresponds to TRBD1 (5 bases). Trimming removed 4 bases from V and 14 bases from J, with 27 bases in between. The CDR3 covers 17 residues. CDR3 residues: CASSSPMTAHEGFSLHF. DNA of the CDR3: TGTGCCAGCAGTTCACCCATGACAGCCCACGAAGGATTCTCCCTCCACTTT.

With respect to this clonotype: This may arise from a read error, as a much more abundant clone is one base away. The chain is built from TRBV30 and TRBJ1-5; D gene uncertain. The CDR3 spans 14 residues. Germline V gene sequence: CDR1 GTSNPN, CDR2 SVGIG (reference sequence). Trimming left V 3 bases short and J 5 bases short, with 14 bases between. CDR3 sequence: CAWRGPRSHQPQHF. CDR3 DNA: TGTGCCTGGAGGGGCCCCAGGAGCCATCAGCCCCAGCATTTT. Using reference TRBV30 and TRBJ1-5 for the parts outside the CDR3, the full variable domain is SQTIHQWPATLVQPVGSPLSLECTVEGTSNPNLYWYRQAAGRGLQLLFYSVGIGQISSEVPQNLSASRPQDRQFILSSKKLLLSDSGFYLCAWRGPRSHQPQHFGDGTRLSIL.

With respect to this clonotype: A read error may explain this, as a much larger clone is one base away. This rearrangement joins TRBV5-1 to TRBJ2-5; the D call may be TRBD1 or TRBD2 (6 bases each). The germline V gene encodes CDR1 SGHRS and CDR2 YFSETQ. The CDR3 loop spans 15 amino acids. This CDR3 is CASRLDGGPQETRYF. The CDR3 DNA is TGCGCCAGCAGACTTGATGGGGGGCCTCAAGAGACCCGGTACTTC.

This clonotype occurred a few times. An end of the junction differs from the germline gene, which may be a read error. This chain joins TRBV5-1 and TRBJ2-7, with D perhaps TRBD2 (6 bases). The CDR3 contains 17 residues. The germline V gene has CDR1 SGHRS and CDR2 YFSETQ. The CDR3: CANSLAGGGGATYEQYF. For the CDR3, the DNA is TGCGCCAACAGCTTGGCCGGTGGTGGAGGGGCAACCTACGAGCAGTACTTC.

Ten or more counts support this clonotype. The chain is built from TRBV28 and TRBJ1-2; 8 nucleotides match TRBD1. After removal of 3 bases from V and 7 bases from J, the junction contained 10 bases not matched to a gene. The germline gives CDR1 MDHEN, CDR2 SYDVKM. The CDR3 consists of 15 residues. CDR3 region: CASSFPHGQGSGYTF. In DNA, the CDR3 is TGTGCCAGCAGTTTCCCTCATGGACAGGGAAGTGGCTACACCTTC.

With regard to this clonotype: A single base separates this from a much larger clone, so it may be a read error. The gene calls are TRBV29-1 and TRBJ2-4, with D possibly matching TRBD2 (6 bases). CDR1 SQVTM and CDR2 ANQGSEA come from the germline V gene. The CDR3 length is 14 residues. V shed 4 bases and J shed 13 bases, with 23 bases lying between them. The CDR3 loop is CSVGSSDGWGEQYF. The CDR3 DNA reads TGCAGCGTTGGAAGTTCGGACGGCTGGGGGGAGCAGTACTTC.

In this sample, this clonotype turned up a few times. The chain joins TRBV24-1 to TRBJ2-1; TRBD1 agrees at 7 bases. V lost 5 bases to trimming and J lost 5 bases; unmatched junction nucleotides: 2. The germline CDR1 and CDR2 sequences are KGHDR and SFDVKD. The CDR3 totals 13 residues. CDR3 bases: TGTGCCACCAGTGTTACAGGGGACAATGAGCAGTTCTTC. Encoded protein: CATSVTGDNEQFF.

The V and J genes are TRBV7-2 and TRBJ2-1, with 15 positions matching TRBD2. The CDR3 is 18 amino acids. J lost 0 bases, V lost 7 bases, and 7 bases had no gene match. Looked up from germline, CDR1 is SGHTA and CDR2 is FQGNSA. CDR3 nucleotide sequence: TGTGCCAGCACGGGGGGACTAGCGGGGGGCCTCTCCTACAATGAGCAGTTCTTC. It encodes CASTGGLAGGLSYNEQFF.

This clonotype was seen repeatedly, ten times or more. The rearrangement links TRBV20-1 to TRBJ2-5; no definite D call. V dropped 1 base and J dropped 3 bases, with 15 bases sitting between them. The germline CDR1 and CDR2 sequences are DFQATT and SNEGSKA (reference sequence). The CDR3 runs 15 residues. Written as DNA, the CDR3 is TGCAGTGCTAGAGCGTCGGGCCTGGGGAAAGAGACCCAGTACTTC. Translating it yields CSARASGLGKETQYF.

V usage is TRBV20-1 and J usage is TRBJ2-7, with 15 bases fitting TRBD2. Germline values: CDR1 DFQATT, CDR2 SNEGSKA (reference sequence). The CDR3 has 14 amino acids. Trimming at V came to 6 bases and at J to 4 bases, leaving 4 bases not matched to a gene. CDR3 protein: CSAWTSGGEYEQYF. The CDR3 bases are TGCAGTGCGTGGACTAGCGGGGGGGAATACGAGCAGTACTTC.

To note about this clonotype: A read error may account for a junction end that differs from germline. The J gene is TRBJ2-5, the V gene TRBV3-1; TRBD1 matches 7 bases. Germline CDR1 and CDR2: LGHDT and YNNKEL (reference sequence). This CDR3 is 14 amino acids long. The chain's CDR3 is CASSPPGQEETEYF. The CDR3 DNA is TGTGCCAGCAGCCCCCCTGGACAGGAGGAGACCGAGTACTTC.

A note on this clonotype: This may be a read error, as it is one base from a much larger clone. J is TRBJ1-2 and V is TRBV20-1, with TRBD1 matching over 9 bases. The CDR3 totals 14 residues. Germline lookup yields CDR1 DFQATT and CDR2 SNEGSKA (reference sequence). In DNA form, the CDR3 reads TGCAGTACTAGGGTCGGACAGGGGTTGTCTGGCTACACCTTC. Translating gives CSTRVGQGLSGYTF.

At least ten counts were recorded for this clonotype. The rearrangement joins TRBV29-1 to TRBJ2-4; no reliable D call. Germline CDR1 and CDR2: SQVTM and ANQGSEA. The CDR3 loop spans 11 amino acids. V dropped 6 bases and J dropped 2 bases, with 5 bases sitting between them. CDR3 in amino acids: CSVDTKNIQYF. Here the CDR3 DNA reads TGCAGCGTCGACACCAAAAACATTCAGTACTTC.

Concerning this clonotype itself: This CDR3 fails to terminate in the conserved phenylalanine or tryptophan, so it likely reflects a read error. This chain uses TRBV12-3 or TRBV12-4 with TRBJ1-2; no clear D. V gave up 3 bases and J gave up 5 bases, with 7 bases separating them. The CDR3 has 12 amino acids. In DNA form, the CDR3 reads TGTGCCAGCAGTTTCGAACAGTATGGCTACACCTCC. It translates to CASSFEQYGYTS.

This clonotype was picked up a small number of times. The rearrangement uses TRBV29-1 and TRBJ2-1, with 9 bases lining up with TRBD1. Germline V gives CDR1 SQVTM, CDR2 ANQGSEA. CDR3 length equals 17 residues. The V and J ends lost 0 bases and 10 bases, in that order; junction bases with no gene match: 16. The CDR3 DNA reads TGCAGCGTTGAAGATCGAAGTCCGGCAGGACAGGGGAGGGAGCAGTTCTTC. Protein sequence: CSVEDRSPAGQGREQFF.

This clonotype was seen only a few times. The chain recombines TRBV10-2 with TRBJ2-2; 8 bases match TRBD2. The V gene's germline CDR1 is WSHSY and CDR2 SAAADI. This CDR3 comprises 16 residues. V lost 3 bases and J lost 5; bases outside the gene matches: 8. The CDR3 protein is CASSDPAAGVTGELFF. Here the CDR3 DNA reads TGCGCCAGCAGTGACCCGGCAGCGGGAGTTACCGGGGAGCTGTTTTTT.

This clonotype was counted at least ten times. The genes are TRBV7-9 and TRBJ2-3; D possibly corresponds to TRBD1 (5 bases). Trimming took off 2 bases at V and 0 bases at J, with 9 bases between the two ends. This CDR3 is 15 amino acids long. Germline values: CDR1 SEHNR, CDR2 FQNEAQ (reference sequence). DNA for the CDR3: TGTGCCAGCAGCTTACGGCAGGGTAGCACAGATACGCAGTATTTT. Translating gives CASSLRQGSTDTQYF. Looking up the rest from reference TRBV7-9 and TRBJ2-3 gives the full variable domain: DTGVSQNPRHKITKRGQNVTFRCDPISEHNRLYWYRQTLGQGPEFLTYFQNEAQLEKSRLLSDRFSAERPKGSFSTLEIQRTEQGDSAMYLCASSLRQGSTDTQYFGPGTRLTVL.

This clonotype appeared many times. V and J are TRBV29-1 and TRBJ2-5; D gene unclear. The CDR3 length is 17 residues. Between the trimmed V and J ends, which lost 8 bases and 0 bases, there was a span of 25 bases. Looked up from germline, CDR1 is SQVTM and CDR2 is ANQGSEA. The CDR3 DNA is TGCAGCACAATCACCAACATGGGCGGCGAGGACCAAGAGACCCAGTACTTC. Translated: CSTITNMGGEDQETQYF.